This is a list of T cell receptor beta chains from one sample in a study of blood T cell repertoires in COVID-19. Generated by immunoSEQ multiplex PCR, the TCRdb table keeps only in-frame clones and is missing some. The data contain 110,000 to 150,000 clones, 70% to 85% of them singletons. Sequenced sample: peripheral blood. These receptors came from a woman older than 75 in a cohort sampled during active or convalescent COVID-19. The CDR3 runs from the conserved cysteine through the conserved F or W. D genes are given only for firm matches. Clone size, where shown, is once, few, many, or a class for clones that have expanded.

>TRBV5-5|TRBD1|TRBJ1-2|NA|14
TGTGCCAGCAGGTCTACCGGGACAGACTATGGCTACACCTTC
CASRSTGTDYGYTF
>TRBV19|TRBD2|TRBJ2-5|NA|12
TGTGCCAGTGGGGGGGGATGGGAGACCCAGCACTTC
CASGGGWETQHF
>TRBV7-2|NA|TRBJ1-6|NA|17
TGTGCCAGCAGCTTAGCACTAGGACTGAACTATAATTCACCCCTCCACTTT
CASSLALGLNYNSPLHF
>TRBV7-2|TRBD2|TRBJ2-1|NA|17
TGTGCCAGCAGCTCCCCCGGGGGACTAGCGATTTACAATGAGCAGTTCTTC
CASSSPGGLAIYNEQFF
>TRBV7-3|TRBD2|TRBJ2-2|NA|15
TGTGCCAGCAGCCGTTCTAGCGGGGGGCACGGGGAGCTGTTTTTT
CASSRSSGGHGELFF
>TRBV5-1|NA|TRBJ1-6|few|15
TGCGCCAGCAGCTTGGCCGTCGGGTTAAATTCACCCCTCCACTTT
CASSLAVGLNSPLHF
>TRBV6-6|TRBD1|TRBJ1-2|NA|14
TGTGCCAGCACCCGACGGGACAGGCTATATGGCTACACCTTC
CASTRRDRLYGYTF
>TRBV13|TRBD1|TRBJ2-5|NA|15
TGTGCCAGCAGCCGGACAGGGGGCGGCCAAGAGACCCAGTACTTC
CASSRTGGGQETQYF
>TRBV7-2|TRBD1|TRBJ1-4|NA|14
TGTGCCAGCAGCCCGACAGGGTTGAATGAAAAACTGTTTTTT
CASSPTGLNEKLFF
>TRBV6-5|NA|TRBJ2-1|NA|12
TGTGCCAGCAGTACTACTTACAATGAGCAGTTCTTC
CASSTTYNEQFF
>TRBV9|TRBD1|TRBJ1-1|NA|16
TGTGCCAGCAGCGTAGGAAGGGGGAAGGGGACAGGTGAAGCTTTCTTT
CASSVGRGKGTGEAFF
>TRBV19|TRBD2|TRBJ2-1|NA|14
TGTGCCAGTAGTATCGGACTAGCGTTCAATGAGCAGTTCTTC
CASSIGLAFNEQFF
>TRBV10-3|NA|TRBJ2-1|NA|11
TGTGCCATCGGTCAGAACAATGAGCAGTTCTTC
CAIGQNNEQFF
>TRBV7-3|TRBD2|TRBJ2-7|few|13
TGTGCCAGCAGCTGGCTAGCGGGTCACGAGCAGTACTTC
CASSWLAGHEQYF
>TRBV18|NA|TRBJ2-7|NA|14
TGTGCCAGCTCACCACCTGCCAGGTCCTACGAGCAGTACTTC
CASSPPARSYEQYF
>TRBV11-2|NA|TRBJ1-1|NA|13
TGTGCCAGCAGCTTAGTGCGACAGTTTGAAGCTTTCTTT
CASSLVRQFEAFF